What follows are 3 T cell receptor beta chains derived from one specimen sequenced in a study of beta chain features in type 1 diabetes. The study, taken as a whole, reports: All four CD4+ subsets of Type 1 diabetes patients contained TCRB CDR3s that were moderately but significantly shorter.

All of the isolated RNA was reverse transcribed, so expressed TCRB transcripts were sequenced. Measured with immunoSEQ multiplex PCR; TCRdb has only the in-frame clones, and not every one. There are 300,000 or so clones in the sample; approximately 13% occur only once, and 0.013% to 0.015% lies in the top ten. The antigens of these receptors remain unknown. Sequencing input: naive CD4+ T cells from blood. These receptors came from a young woman with type 1 diabetes.

A few counts support this clone. The chain joins TRBV5-6 to TRBJ2-1, with a tentative D call TRBD2 (5 bases). Germline assignment: CDR1 SGHDT and CDR2 YYEEEE. There are 16 residues in the CDR3. Trimming took 4 bases from V and 0 from J, leaving 14 bases between them. DNA for the CDR3: TGTGCCAGCAGCCGGGGTTCGGGATTCTCCTACAATGAGCAGTTCTTC. The encoded protein is CASSRGSGFSYNEQFF. Looking up the rest from reference TRBV5-6 and TRBJ2-1 gives the full variable domain: DAGVTQSPTHLIKTRGQQVTLRCSPKSGHDTVSWYQQALGQGPQFIFQYYEEEERQRGNFPDRFSGHQFPNYSSELNVNALLLGDSALYLCASSRGSGFSYNEQFFGPGTRLTVL.

This clone was seen a handful of times. V gene TRBV30 combines with J gene TRBJ1-1; 7 nucleotides agree with TRBD1. The trim removed 4 bases at V and 4 bases at J, leaving 6 bases unmatched. The CDR3 covers 13 residues. Germline assignment: CDR1 GTSNPN and CDR2 SVGIG (reference sequence). The chain's CDR3 is CAWKRQGGTEAFF. The CDR3 DNA sequence: TGTGCCTGGAAACGACAGGGCGGCACTGAAGCTTTCTTT.

This clone was counted between two and nine times. The rearrangement joins TRBV7-9 to TRBJ2-1; TRBD2 aligns across 11 bases. Looked up from germline, CDR1 is SEHNR and CDR2 is FQNEAQ (reference sequence). The V and J ends lost 5 bases and 5 bases, in that order; junction bases with no gene match: 5. The CDR3 extends over 15 amino acids. The CDR3 DNA sequence: TGTGCCAGCAGCCGTAGCGGGAGGGCCCACAATGAGCAGTTCTTC. This encodes CASSRSGRAHNEQFF.